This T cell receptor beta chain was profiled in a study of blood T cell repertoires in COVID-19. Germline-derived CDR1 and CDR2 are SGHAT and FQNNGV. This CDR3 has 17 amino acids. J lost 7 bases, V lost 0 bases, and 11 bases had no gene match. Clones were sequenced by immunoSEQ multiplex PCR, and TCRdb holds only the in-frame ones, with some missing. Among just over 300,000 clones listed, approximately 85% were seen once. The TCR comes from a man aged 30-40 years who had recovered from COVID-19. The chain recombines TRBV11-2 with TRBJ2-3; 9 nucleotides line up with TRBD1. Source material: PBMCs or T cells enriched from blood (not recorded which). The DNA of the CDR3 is TGTGCCAGCAGCTTAGAGGGCTCGGGACAGGGAAGGAATACGCAGTATTTT. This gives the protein CASSLEGSGQGRNTQYF.